This TCR beta chain was identified during a study of OX40 agonist ivuxolimab in advanced cancers. Per germline, CDR1 DFQATT and CDR2 SNEGSKA (reference sequence). V was pared by 5 bases and J by 6 bases, with 11 bases between. CDR3 size: 11 residues. TCRdb's table, derived via immunoSEQ multiplex PCR, lists solely in-frame clones and lacks some. The sample lists under 85,000 clones, 88% occurring once. The chain couples TRBV20-1 to TRBJ2-7, with D unclear. The source is an adult with an advanced solid tumor such as melanoma, head and neck, liver or kidney cancer. The sequences come from CD4+ or CD8+ T cells sorted from blood, collected in a trial of the OX40 agonist ivuxolimab. The CDR3 DNA is TGCAGTGCTGCAGTCCGGGCCGAGCAGTACTTC. As protein: CSAAVRAEQYF.